This T cell receptor beta chain was documented in a study of shared clonotypes between healthy human individuals. Regarding this clone: Additional DNA sequences in this sample encode the identical CDR3.

The germline gives CDR1 SGHRS, CDR2 YFSETQ. V lost 4 bases and J lost 4, with 15 bases in between. CDR3 length: 15 amino acids. Profiled with immunoSEQ multiplex PCR; TCRdb holds only in-frame clones, not every one. The table shows under 120,000 clones, with 67% occurring only once. This sequence was found in a young woman in good health. V gene TRBV5-1 combines with J gene TRBJ2-1; D ambiguous. Sequencing was carried out using memory CD8+ T cells sorted from blood. Subset noted: CD45RO+ cells pooled with CCR7-negative TemRA cells. The CDR3 bases are TGCGCCAGCAGCCTAACCTCCCCGGGTTACAATGAGCAGTTCTTC. Translating it yields CASSLTSPGYNEQFF.